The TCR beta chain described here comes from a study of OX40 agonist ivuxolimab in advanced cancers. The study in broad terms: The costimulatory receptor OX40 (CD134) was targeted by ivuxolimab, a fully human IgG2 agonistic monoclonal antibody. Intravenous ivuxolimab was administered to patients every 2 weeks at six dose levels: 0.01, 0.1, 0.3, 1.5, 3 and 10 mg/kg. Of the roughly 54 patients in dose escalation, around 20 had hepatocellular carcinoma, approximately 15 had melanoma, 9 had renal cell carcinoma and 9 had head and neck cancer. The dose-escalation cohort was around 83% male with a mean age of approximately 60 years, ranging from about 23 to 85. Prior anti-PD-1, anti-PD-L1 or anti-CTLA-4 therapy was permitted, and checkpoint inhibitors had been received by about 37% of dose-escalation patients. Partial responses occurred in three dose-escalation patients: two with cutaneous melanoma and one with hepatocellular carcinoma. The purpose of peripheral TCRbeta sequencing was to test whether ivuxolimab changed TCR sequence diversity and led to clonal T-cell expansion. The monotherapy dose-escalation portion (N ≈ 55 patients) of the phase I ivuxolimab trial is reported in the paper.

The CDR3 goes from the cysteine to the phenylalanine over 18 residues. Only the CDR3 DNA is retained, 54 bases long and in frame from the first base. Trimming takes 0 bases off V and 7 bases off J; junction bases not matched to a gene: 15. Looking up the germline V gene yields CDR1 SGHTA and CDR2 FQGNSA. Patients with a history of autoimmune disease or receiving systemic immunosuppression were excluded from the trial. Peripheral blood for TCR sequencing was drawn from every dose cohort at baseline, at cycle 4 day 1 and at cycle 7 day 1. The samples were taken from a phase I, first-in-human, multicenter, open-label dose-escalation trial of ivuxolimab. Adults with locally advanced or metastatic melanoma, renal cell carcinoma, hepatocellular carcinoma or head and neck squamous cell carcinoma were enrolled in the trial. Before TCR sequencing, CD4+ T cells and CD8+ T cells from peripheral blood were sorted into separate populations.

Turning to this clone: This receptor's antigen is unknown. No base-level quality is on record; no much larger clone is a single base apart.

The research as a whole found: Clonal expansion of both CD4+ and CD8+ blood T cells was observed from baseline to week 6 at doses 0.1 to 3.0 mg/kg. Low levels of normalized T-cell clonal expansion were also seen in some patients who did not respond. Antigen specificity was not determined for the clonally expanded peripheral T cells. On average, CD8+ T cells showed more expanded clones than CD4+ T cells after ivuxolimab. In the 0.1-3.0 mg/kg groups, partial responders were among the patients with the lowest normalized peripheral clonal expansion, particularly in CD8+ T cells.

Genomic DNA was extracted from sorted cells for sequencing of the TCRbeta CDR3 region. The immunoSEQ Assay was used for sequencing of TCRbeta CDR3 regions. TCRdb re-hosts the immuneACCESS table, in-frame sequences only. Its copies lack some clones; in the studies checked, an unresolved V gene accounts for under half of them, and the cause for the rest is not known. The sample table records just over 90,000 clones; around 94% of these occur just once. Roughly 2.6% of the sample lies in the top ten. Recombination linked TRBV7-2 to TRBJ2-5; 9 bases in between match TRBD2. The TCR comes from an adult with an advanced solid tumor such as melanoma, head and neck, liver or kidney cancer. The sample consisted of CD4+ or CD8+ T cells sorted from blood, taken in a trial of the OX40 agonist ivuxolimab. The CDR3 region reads CASSLAEGSSGVLGTQYF. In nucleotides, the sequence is TGTGCCAGCAGCTTAGCGGAAGGTTCTAGCGGGGTTCTCGGGACCCAGTACTTC.